This T cell receptor (beta chain) was captured by sequencing in a study of blood T cell repertoires in COVID-19. On the study more broadly: Donors in the United States, Italy and Spain gave samples during acute or convalescent COVID-19. In each case, the material was cDNA or gDNA derived from T cells, B-cell-depleted T cells, or PBMCs.

Original processing notes: Quantification of nucleated cells was approximated via reference gene primer amplification. The table came from immunoSEQ multiplex PCR; TCRdb's copy has only in-frame clones and leaves some out. V, J and clone size were drawn from that table, and D and trimming were deduced from the DNA. The profile shows around 260,000 clones, 85% to 90% of them singletons. V was shortened by 4 bases and J by 3 bases, with 18 bases between the two germline ends. The CDR3 is 16 amino acids. CDR1 is KGHDR, CDR2 SFDVKD, per germline. The sequencing input was peripheral blood. The origin of this receptor is a human donor in a cohort sampled during active COVID-19. The rearrangement joins TRBV24-1 to TRBJ2-7, with D possibly matching TRBD2 (6 bases). CDR3 region: CATSDSHSGPRYEQYF. The CDR3 nucleotides are TGTGCCACCAGTGACTCCCATAGCGGCCCCCGCTACGAGCAGTACTTC.